The T cell receptor (beta chain) described here comes from a study of T-cell memory formation after mild COVID-19. Study as a whole: TCR clusters mostly belonged to single donors.

Trimming cost V 4 bases and J 1 base, with 14 bases left between them. CDR3 length equals 15 residues. From germline, CDR1 is MGHRA and CDR2 YSYEKL. A single record per CDR3 protein comes from TCRdb applying MiXCR to the 5' RACE reads. The table has about 300,000 distinct CDR3 sequences, roughly a fifth seen once. Study-wide points: CD4+ contracting clones were found mainly in CM and EM, and CD8+ ones in EMRA. Some clones that responded were present in memory (sampled pre-infection), which suggests cross-reactive memory joined. Day 15 to 85 contracting clones showed balanced CD4/CD8; day 15 to 37 expanders favored CD4+.

Notes on this clonotype: As yet, its antigen is unknown.

The chain has TRBV4-1 and TRBJ2-7; D might be TRBD1 (5 bases). The origin of this receptor is a man aged 18 to 29 who had mild COVID-19 (a few samples of this study predate the infection). Cell type and time point are not known. The specimen sequenced was PBMCs or a T cell subset sorted from them (not recorded which). Here the CDR3 DNA reads TGCGCCAGCAGCCCGACAGAGACCAAATCCTACGAGCAGTACTTC. This codes for CASSPTETKSYEQYF.